A single sample is the source of the 10 T cell receptor beta chains below, sequenced in a study of molecular identifiers for immune sequencing clone quantification. TCRdb re-derived calls from the PCR reads in MiXCR, one entry per CDR3 protein. The sample lists about 330,000 distinct CDR3 sequences, over 20% seen once, with 0.65% to 0.75% in the top ten. The sequencing sample was made of naive CD8+ T cells from blood, with Jurkat cell RNA spiked in. Described subset: FACS-sorted CD8+CD4-CCR7+CD45RA+ naive T cells. The source of these receptors is a human donor in good health. Some libraries in this study had Jurkat cell RNA spiked in.

The chain recombines TRBV6-5 with TRBJ2-7; 7 bases match TRBD2. V lost 0 bases to trimming and J lost 6 bases; unmatched junction nucleotides: 11. CDR3 length: 16 residues. In germline, CDR1 is MNHEY, CDR2 SVGAGI. The CDR3 region is CASSYSQTGREGEQYF. CDR3 sequence (DNA): TGTGCCAGCAGTTACTCCCAAACGGGCAGGGAGGGCGAGCAGTACTTC.

CDR3 residues: CSVDLRGSGNEQFF. Here the CDR3 DNA reads TGCAGCGTTGATTTACGGGGTAGCGGGAATGAGCAGTTCTTC. V usage is TRBV29-1 and J usage is TRBJ2-1; TRBD2 matches 7 bases. The V gene end was trimmed by 3 bases and the J gene end by 7 bases; junction bases not matched to a gene: 9. CDR3 length: 14 residues. The germline gives CDR1 SQVTM, CDR2 ANQGSEA.

This clonotype was found many times. The CDR3 protein is CSVEVTRDTQYF. The CDR3 nucleotides are TGCAGCGTTGAAGTCACGCGCGATACGCAGTATTTT. The rearrangement uses TRBV29-1 and TRBJ2-3; D remains unclear. Looked up from germline, CDR1 is SQVTM and CDR2 is ANQGSEA. The CDR3 loop spans 12 amino acids. V was clipped by 1 base and J by 6 bases, with 8 bases between them.

In regard to this clonotype: The junction departs from germline at one end; a sequencing error may be responsible. The V and J genes are TRBV19 and TRBJ1-1, with 8 bases fitting TRBD1. Germline CDR1 LNHDA, CDR2 SQIVND (reference sequence). The CDR3 length is 17 residues. CDR3 coding DNA: TGTGCCAGTAGTATAGATGCCGGGACAGGTATGAACACAGAAGCTTTCTTT. This sequence encodes CASSIDAGTGMNTEAFF.

This clonotype occurred a few times. The J gene is TRBJ1-2, the V gene TRBV12-5, with TRBD1 matching 10 bases. CDR3 size: 13 residues. The germline V gene has CDR1 LGHNT and CDR2 FRNRAP. Germline trimming cut 5 bases from V and 8 bases from J; bases unmatched to any gene: 5. The CDR3 nucleotides are TGTGCTAGTGGTGCGGGACAGGGGCGCGGCTACACCTTC. It yields the protein CASGAGQGRGYTF.

The sample holds many counts of this clonotype. The chain uses TRBV20-1 and TRBJ2-1; D is undetermined. The germline V gene has CDR1 DFQATT and CDR2 SNEGSKA (reference sequence). The V end was cut by 0 bases, the J end by 9 bases, with 18 bases between. This CDR3 comprises 15 residues. The CDR3 DNA reads as TGCAGTGCTAGAGAGGTCCCGACCCCGAGGACTGAGCAGTTCTTC. Protein product: CSAREVPTPRTEQFF.

This chain joins TRBV13 and TRBJ1-1; D is unresolved. The CDR3 sequence is 14 residues long. CDR1 is PRHDT and CDR2 is FYEKMQ in the germline V gene (reference sequence). V was cut by 4 bases and J by 3 bases, with 12 bases left in between. The CDR3 sequence is CASSSPTADTEAFF. The DNA of the CDR3 is TGTGCCAGCAGCTCTCCGACTGCGGACACTGAAGCTTTCTTT.

This sequence joins TRBV7-6 and TRBJ2-3; D may correspond to TRBD1 or TRBD2 (5 bases each). From germline, CDR1 is SGHVS and CDR2 FNYEAQ. The CDR3 length is 14 residues. Trimming removed 5 bases at V and 4 bases at J, with 13 bases between. CDR3 bases: TGTGCCAGCAGCAAACCCCTGGGGGCAGATACGCAGTATTTT. It yields the protein CASSKPLGADTQYF. The full variable domain, with the rest looked up from reference TRBV7-6 and TRBJ2-3, is GAGVSQSPRYKVTKRGQDVALRCDPISGHVSLYWYRQALGQGPEFLTYFNYEAQQDKSGLPNDRFSAERPEGSISTLTIQRTEQRDSAMYRCASSKPLGADTQYFGPGTRLTVL.

This clonotype was recorded at least ten times. The chain employs TRBV4-3 and TRBJ1-5, with a tentative D call TRBD1 (6 bases). The germline V gene has CDR1 LGHNA and CDR2 YSLEER. The CDR3 totals 15 residues. V lost 0 bases and J 7 bases, leaving 13 bases between the germline ends. The CDR3 nucleotides are TGCGCCAGCAGCCAAGATCTACAGGGAGGCCAGCCCCAGCATTTT. This encodes CASSQDLQGGQPQHF.

In this sample, this clonotype turned up once. A clone one base away is much larger, so this may be a read error. The CDR3 carries no conserved terminal phenylalanine or tryptophan, so it likely arises from a read error. The V and J genes are TRBV19 and TRBJ1-5; no reliable D call. CDR1 is LNHDA, CDR2 SQIVND, per germline (reference sequence). The CDR3 has 12 amino acids. V gave up 11 bases and J gave up 9 bases, with 17 bases separating them. The CDR3 coding sequence is TGTGCCTCCCACGCGGGGATTCTGCCCCAGCATTCT. Translation: CASHAGILPQHS.